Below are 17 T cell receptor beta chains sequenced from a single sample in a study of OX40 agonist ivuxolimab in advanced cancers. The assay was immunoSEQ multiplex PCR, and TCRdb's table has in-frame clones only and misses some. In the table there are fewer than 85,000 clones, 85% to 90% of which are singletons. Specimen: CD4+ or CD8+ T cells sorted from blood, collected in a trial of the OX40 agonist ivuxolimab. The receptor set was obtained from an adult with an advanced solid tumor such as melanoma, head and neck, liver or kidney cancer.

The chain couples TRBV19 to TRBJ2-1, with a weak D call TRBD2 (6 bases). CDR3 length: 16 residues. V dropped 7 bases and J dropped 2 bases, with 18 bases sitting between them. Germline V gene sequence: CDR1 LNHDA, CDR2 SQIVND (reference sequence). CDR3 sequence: CASIDTRGRAYNEQFF. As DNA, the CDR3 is TGTGCCAGTATCGATACGCGGGGAAGAGCCTACAATGAGCAGTTCTTC.

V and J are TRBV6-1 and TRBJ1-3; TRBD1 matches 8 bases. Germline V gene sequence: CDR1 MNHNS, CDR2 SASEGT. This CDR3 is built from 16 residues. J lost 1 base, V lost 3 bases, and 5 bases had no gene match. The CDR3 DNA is TGTGCCAGCAGTGATGGTCAGGGGGCATCTGGAAACACCATATATTTT. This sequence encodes CASSDGQGASGNTIYF.

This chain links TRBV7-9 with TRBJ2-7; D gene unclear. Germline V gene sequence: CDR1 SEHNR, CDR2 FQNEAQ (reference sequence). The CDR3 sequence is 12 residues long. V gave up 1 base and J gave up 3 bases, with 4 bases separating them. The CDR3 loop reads CASSLVHYEQYF. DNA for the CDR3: TGTGCCAGCAGCTTAGTCCACTACGAGCAGTACTTC.

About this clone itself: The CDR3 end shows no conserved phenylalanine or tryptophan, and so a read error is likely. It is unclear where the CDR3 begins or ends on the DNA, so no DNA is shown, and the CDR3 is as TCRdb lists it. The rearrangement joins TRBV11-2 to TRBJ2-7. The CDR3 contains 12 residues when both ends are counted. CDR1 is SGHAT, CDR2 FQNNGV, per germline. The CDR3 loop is CASSPMRGDGVP.

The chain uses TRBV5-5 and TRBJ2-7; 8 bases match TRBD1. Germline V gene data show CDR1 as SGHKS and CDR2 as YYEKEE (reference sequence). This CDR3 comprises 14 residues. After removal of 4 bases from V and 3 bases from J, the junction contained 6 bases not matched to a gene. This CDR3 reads CASSPRQGLYEQYF. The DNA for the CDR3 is TGTGCCAGCAGCCCTAGACAGGGGCTCTACGAGCAGTACTTC.

The CDR3 nucleotides read TGTGCCAGCATCTCCAAATTGGGGGTTATCGCTGAAGCTTTCTTT. It translates to CASISKLGVIAEAFF. The chain employs TRBV7-8 and TRBJ1-1; possibly TRBD1 for D (5 bases). V lost 7 bases, J lost 6 bases, and 21 bases lay in between. From germline, CDR1 is SGHVS and CDR2 FQNEAQ. The CDR3 consists of 15 residues.

The CDR3 nucleotides are TGTGCCAGCAGTTACTCCAGCACCTACGAGCAGTACTTC. Translated, it gives CASSYSSTYEQYF. The chain joins TRBV6-5 to TRBJ2-7; no reliable D call. Trimming shortened V by 0 bases and J by 2 bases, and 5 bases separated the two germline ends. The CDR3 has 13 residues. From germline, CDR1 is MNHEY and CDR2 SVGAGI.

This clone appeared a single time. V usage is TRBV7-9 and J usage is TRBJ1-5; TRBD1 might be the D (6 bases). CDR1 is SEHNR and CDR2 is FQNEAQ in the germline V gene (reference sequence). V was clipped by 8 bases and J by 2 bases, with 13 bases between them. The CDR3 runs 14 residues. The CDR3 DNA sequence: TGTGCCAGCGTCGCAGGGGAAGGCAATCAGCCCCAGCATTTT. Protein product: CASVAGEGNQPQHF. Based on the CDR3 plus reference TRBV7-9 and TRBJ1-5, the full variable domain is DTGVSQNPRHKITKRGQNVTFRCDPISEHNRLYWYRQTLGQGPEFLTYFQNEAQLEKSRLLSDRFSAERPKGSFSTLEIQRTEQGDSAMYLCASVAGEGNQPQHFGDGTRLSIL.

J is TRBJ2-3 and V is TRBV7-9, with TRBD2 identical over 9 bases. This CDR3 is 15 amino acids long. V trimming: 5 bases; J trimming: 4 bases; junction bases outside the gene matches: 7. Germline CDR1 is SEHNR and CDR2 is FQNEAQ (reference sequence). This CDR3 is CASSQIAGEADTQYF. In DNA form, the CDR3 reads TGTGCCAGCAGCCAAATAGCGGGAGAGGCAGATACGCAGTATTTT.

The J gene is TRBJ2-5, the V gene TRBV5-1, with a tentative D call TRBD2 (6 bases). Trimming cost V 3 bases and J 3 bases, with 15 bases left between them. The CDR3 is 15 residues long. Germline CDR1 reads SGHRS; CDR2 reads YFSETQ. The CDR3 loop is CASSSGTLAKETQYF. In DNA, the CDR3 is TGCGCCAGCAGCTCTGGGACTCTAGCGAAAGAGACCCAGTACTTC.

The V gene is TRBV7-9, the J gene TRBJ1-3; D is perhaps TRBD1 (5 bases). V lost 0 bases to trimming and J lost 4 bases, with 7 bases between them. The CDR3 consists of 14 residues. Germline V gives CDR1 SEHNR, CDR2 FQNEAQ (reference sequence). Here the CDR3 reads CASSLAAGGNTIYF. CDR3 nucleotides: TGTGCCAGCAGCTTAGCGGCAGGGGGAAACACCATATATTTT.

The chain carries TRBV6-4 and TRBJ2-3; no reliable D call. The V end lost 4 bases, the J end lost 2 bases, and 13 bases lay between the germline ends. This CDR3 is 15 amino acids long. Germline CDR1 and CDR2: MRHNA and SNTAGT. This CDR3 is CASSGTGSFTDTQYF. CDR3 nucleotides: TGTGCCAGCAGTGGAACGGGCTCCTTCACAGATACGCAGTATTTT.

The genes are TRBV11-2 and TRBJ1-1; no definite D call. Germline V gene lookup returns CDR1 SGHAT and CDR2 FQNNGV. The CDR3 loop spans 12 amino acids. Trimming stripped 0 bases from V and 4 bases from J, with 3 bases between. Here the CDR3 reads CASSLEATEAFF. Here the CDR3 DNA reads TGTGCCAGCAGCTTAGAGGCCACTGAAGCTTTCTTT.

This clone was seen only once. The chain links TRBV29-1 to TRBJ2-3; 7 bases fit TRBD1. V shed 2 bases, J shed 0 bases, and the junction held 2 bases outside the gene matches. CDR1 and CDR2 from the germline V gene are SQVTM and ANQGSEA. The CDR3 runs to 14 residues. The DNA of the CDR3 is TGCAGCGTTGAACAGGGGGTTAGCACAGATACGCAGTATTTT. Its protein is CSVEQGVSTDTQYF.

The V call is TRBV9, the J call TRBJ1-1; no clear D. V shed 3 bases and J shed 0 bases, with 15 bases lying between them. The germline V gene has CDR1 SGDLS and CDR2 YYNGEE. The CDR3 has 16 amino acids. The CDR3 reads CASSAKGWGMNTEAFF. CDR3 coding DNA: TGTGCCAGCAGCGCAAAAGGGTGGGGAATGAACACTGAAGCTTTCTTT.

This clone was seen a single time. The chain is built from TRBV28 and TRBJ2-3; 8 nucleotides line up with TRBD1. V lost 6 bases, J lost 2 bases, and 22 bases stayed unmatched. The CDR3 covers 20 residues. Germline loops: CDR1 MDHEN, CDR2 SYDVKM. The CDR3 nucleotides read TGTGCCAGCAGACCGACAGGGGCGCTATTACTAGCTCCCTACACAGATACGCAGTATTTT. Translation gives CASRPTGALLLAPYTDTQYF.

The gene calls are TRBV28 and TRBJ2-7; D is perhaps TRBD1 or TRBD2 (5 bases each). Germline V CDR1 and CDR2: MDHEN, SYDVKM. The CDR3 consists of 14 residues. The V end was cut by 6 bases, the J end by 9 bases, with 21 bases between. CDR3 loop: CASSPVFGTPGQYF. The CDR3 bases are TGTGCCAGCAGCCCTGTATTCGGGACCCCCGGGCAGTACTTC.